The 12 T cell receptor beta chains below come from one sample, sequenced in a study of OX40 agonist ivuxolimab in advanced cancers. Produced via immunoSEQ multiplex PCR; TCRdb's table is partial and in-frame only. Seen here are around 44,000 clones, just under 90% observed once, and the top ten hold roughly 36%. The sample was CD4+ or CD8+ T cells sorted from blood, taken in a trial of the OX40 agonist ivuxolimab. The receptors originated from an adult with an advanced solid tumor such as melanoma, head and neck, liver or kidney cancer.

Here the CDR3 reads CASSYRTSFSYEQYF. DNA for the CDR3: TGTGCCAGCAGTTACAGGACAAGCTTCTCCTACGAGCAGTACTTC. The chain employs TRBV6-5 and TRBJ2-5; weak D call: TRBD1 (5 bases). The DNA end is a closer match to TRBJ2-7, so the J assignment may be wrong. CDR3 length: 15 amino acids. CDR1 MNHEY and CDR2 SVGAGI come from the germline V gene.

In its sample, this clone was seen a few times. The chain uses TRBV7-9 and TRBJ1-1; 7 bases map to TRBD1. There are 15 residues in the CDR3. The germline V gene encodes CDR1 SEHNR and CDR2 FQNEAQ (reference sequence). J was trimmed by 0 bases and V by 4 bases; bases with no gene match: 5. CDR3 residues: CASSYWDSMNTEAFF. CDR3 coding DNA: TGTGCCAGCAGCTACTGGGACAGCATGAACACTGAAGCTTTCTTT.

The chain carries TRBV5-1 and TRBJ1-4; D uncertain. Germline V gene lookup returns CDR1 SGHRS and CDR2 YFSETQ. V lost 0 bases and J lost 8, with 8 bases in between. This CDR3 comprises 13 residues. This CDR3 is CASSLGPGEKLFF. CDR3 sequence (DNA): TGCGCCAGCAGCTTGGGCCCGGGAGAAAAACTGTTTTTT.

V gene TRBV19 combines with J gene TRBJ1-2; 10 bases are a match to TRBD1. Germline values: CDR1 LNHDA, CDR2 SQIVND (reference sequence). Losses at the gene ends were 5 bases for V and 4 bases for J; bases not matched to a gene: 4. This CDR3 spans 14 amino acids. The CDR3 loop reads CASSPGQGGYGYTF. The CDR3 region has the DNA TGTGCCAGTAGTCCCGGACAGGGGGGCTATGGCTACACCTTC. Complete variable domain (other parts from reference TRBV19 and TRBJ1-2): DGGITQSPKYLFRKEGQNVTLSCEQNLNHDAMYWYRQDPGQGLRLIYYSQIVNDFQKGDIAEGYSVSREKKESFPLTVTSAQKNPTAFYLCASSPGQGGYGYTFGSGTRLTVV.

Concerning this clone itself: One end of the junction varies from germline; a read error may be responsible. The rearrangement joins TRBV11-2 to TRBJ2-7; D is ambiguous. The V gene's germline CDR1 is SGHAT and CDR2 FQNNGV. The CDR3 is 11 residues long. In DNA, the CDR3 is TGTGCCAGCAGATTAGTAGGCGAGCAGTACTTC. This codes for CASRLVGEQYF. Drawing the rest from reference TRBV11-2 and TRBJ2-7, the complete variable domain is EAGVAQSPRYKIIEKRQSVAFWCNPISGHATLYWYQQILGQGPKLLIQFQNNGVVDDSQLPKDRFSAERLKGVDSTLKIQPAKLEDSAVYLCASRLVGEQYFGPGTRLTVT.

The CDR3 region is CASSRQVQETQYF. CDR3 sequence (DNA): TGTGCCAGCAGTAGACAGGTTCAAGAGACCCAGTACTTC. V is TRBV27 and J is TRBJ2-5; D perhaps matches TRBD1 (6 bases). CDR1 MNHEY and CDR2 SMNVEV come from the germline V gene (reference sequence). The CDR3 has 13 residues. V was trimmed by 5 bases and J by 2 bases, leaving 9 bases between them.

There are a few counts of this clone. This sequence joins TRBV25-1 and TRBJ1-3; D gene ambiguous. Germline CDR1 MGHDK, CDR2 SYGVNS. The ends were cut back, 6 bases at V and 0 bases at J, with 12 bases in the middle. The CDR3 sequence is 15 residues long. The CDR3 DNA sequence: TGTGCCAGCAGAGAAGACGCTTACTCTGGAAACACCATATATTTT. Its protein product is CASREDAYSGNTIYF.

CDR3 sequence (DNA): TGCGCCAGCAGCGTCCAGCCGTTGCTAAGGGGGACTGAAGCTTTCTTT. Its translation: CASSVQPLLRGTEAFF. The chain employs TRBV4-1 and TRBJ1-1; D might be TRBD1 (6 bases). Trimming removed 5 bases from V and 5 bases from J, with 21 bases in between. Germline CDR1 reads MGHRA; CDR2 reads YSYEKL. This CDR3 is built from 16 residues.

The CDR3 here is CASSNQETQYF. Here the CDR3 DNA reads TGTGCCAGCAGCAACCAAGAGACCCAGTACTTC. The chain carries TRBV7-2 and TRBJ2-5, with D uncertain. CDR1 SGHTA and CDR2 FQGNSA come from the germline V gene. V lost 5 bases to trimming and J lost 0 bases, with 1 base between them. The CDR3 length is 11 residues. Variable domain in full (rest from reference TRBV7-2 and TRBJ2-5): GAGVSQSPSNKVTEKGKDVELRCDPISGHTALYWYRQSLGQGLEFLIYFQGNSAPDKSGLPSDRFSAERTGGSVSTLTIQRTQQEDSAVYLCASSNQETQYFGPGTRLLVL.

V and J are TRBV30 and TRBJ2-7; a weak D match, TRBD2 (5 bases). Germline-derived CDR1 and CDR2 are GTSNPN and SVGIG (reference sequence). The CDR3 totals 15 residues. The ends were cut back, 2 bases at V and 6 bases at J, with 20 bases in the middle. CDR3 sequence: CAWSKGDPGMGEQYF. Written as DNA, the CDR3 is TGTGCCTGGAGTAAAGGAGACCCGGGGATGGGCGAGCAGTACTTC.

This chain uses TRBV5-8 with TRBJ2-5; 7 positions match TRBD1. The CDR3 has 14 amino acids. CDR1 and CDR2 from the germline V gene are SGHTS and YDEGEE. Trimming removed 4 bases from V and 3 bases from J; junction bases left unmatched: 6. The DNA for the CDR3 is TGTGCCAGCAGCGTAGGGACAGCTAAAGAGACCCAGTACTTC. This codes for CASSVGTAKETQYF. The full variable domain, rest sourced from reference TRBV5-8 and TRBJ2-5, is EAGVTQSPTHLIKTRGQQATLRCSPISGHTSVYWYQQALGLGLQFLLWYDEGEERNRGNFPPRFSGRQFPNYSSELNVNALELEDSALYLCASSVGTAKETQYFGPGTRLLVL.

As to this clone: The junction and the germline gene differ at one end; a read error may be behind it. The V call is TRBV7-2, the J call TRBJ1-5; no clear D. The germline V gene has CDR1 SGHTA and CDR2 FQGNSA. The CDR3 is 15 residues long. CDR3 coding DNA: TGTGCCAGCAGCCTAGCGGCCAGTATCAATCAGCCCCAGCATTTT. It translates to CASSLAASINQPQHF. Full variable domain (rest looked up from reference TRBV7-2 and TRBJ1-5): GAGVSQSPSNKVTEKGKDVELRCDPISGHTALYWYRQSLGQGLEFLIYFQGNSAPDKSGLPSDRFSAERTGGSVSTLTIQRTQQEDSAVYLCASSLAASINQPQHFGDGTRLSIL.